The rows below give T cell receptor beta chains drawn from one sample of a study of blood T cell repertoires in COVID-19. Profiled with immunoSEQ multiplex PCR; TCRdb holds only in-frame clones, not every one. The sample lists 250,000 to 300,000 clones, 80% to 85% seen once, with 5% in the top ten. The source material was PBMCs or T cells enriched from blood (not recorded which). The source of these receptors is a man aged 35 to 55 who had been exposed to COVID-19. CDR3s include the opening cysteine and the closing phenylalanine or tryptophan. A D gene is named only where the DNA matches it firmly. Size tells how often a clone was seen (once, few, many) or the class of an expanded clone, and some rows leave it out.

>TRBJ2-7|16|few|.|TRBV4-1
CASSQEGRQVPYEQYF
TGCGCCAGCAGCCAAGAGGGAAGACAGGTTCCCTACGAGCAGTACTTC
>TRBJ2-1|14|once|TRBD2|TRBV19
CASSRGGGIPEQFF
TGTGCCAGTAGTCGGGGGGGAGGCATTCCTGAGCAGTTCTTC
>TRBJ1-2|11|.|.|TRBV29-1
CSVGGKNGYTF
TGCAGCGTTGGAGGAAAAAATGGCTACACCTTC
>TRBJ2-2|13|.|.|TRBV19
CASSTGVAGELFF
TGTGCCAGTAGTACGGGGGTGGCCGGGGAGCTGTTTTTT
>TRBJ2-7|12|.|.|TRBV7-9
CASSSYSYEQYF
TGTGCCAGCAGCTCTTACTCCTACGAGCAGTACTTC
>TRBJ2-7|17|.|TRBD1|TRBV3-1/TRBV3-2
CASSANYPGTGSNEQYF
TGTGCCAGCAGCGCAAACTACCCCGGGACAGGTTCCAACGAGCAGTACTTC
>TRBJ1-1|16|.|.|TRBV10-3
CAVRTGRVSLNTEAFF
TGTGCCGTCAGGACGGGCAGGGTGTCCTTGAACACTGAAGCTTTCTTT
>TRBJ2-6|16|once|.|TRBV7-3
CASSLTLGSGANVLTF
TGTGCCAGCAGCTTAACGTTGGGGAGTGGGGCCAACGTCCTGACTTTC
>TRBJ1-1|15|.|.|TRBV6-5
CASSYSRLLNTEAFF
TGTGCCAGCAGTTACTCTAGACTCTTGAACACTGAAGCTTTCTTT
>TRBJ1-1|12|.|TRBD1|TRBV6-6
CASSRSDREAFF
TGTGCCAGCAGTCGATCGGACAGGGAAGCTTTCTTT